The present TCR beta chain was sequenced within a study of blood T cells in healthy people across ages. Those donating, healthy Caucasian individuals from Russia, were aged roughly 6 to 100. Next came a second PCR, run for roughly 6 to 11 cycles, which used a sample-barcoded 5' primer along with a J-beta primer mix. Each of the cDNA molecules was tagged by a template-switch adaptor with 12 random nucleotides. A minimum of 3 million CDR3-containing paired-end reads was obtained for each sample. TCRdb reprocessed the 5' RACE reads via MiXCR and lists one record per CDR3 protein. The sample consists of just under 750,000 distinct CDR3 sequences, 22% of them appearing once. The V and J ends lost 5 bases and 2 bases respectively, with 8 bases between them. The germline V gene has CDR1 KGHDR and CDR2 SFDVKD. The length of the CDR3 is 13 residues.

The specimen sequenced was blood. The V call is TRBV24-1, the J call TRBJ2-5, with D possibly matching TRBD1 (5 bases). This clonotype was obtained from a man aged 65 to 79 in good health. In DNA form, the CDR3 reads TGTGCCACCAGTGTACCAGGGCAAGAGACCCAGTACTTC. Translating it yields CATSVPGQETQYF.